Listed here is a single T cell receptor (beta chain). The antigen is undetermined. The germline V gene has CDR1 KGHSH and CDR2 LQKENI. The CDR3 extends over 13 amino acids. V was pared by 5 bases and J by 0 bases, with 7 bases between. This sample stems from a study of cytomegalovirus exposure and HLA in healthy donors. Regarding the study as a whole: Accurate prediction of HLA-A and HLA-B alleles (for most subjects) was reportedly achieved from TCR beta sequences.

The primer mix had 60 Vbeta and 13 Jbeta primers. Here immunoSEQ multiplex PCR was the method, and the copy in TCRdb shows in-frame clones only, minus some. The top ten hold around 0.69% of the sample, which has 170,000 or so clones, 80% seen once. This sequence was found in a boy between 10 and 17 years old in good health and CMV-seronegative. The chain joins TRBV18 to TRBJ1-1, with D tentatively TRBD1 (5 bases). The sequencing input was PBMCs. The CDR3 nucleotides are TGTGCCAGCTCAGCAGGGATGAACACTGAAGCTTTCTTT. Amino acids: CASSAGMNTEAFF. Full variable domain (missing parts from reference TRBV18 and TRBJ1-1): NAGVMQNPRHLVRRRGQEARLRCSPMKGHSHVYWYRQLPEEGLKFMVYLQKENIIDESGMPKERFSAEFPKEGPSILRIQQVVRGDSAAYFCASSAGMNTEAFFGQGTRLTVV.